The present T cell receptor (beta chain) was sequenced within a study of OX40 agonist ivuxolimab in advanced cancers. On the study more broadly: Ivuxolimab, an agonist antibody against OX40 (CD134), was given to patients.

CDR1 and CDR2 from the germline V gene are SGHTA and FQGNSA. This CDR3 spans 13 amino acids. The ends were cut back, 2 bases at V and 4 bases at J, with 8 bases in the middle. Produced via immunoSEQ multiplex PCR; TCRdb's table is partial and in-frame only. The profile covers approximately 61,000 clones, with approximately 80% appearing a single time and approximately 1.9% taken by the ten largest. The clonotype was recovered from an adult with an advanced solid tumor such as melanoma, head and neck, liver or kidney cancer. The rearrangement links TRBV7-2 to TRBJ1-1; D not certain. The material was CD4+ or CD8+ T cells sorted from blood, obtained in a trial of the OX40 agonist ivuxolimab. CDR3 loop: CASSLFFSTEAFF. In nucleotides, the CDR3 is TGTGCCAGCAGCTTATTTTTTTCCACTGAAGCTTTCTTT.